The T cell receptor beta chain described here comes from a study of PD-L1 blockade in urothelial cancer. Study-wide background: Patients initiated atezolizumab in about 2014 at 1,200 mg intravenously every 3 weeks. A median roughly 140,000 T cells were found in blood samples.

To note about this clone: Its antigen is still unknown.

Regarding the study as a whole: It was durable-benefit patients whose tumor-associated blood clones expanded more at 3 weeks.

Only in-frame clones appear in the TCRdb table, and some are missing; sequencing was by immunoSEQ multiplex PCR. The data show about 52,000 clones, approximately 80% seen once. The TCR comes from a man aged 40-49 years with urothelial cancer. The source material was PBMCs, sampled around atezolizumab (anti-PD-L1) treatment.

The CDR3 sequence is CASSRSSWGDDEQFF. The CDR3 DNA reads TGTGCCAGCAGCCGTTCGAGTTGGGGGGACGATGAGCAGTTCTTC. This chain joins TRBV7-3 and TRBJ2-1, with D maybe TRBD2 (6 bases). The length of the CDR3 is 15 residues. With 5 bases removed from V and 8 bases from J, the gap between germline ends came to 19 bases. Germline V gene sequence: CDR1 SGHTA, CDR2 FQGTGA.